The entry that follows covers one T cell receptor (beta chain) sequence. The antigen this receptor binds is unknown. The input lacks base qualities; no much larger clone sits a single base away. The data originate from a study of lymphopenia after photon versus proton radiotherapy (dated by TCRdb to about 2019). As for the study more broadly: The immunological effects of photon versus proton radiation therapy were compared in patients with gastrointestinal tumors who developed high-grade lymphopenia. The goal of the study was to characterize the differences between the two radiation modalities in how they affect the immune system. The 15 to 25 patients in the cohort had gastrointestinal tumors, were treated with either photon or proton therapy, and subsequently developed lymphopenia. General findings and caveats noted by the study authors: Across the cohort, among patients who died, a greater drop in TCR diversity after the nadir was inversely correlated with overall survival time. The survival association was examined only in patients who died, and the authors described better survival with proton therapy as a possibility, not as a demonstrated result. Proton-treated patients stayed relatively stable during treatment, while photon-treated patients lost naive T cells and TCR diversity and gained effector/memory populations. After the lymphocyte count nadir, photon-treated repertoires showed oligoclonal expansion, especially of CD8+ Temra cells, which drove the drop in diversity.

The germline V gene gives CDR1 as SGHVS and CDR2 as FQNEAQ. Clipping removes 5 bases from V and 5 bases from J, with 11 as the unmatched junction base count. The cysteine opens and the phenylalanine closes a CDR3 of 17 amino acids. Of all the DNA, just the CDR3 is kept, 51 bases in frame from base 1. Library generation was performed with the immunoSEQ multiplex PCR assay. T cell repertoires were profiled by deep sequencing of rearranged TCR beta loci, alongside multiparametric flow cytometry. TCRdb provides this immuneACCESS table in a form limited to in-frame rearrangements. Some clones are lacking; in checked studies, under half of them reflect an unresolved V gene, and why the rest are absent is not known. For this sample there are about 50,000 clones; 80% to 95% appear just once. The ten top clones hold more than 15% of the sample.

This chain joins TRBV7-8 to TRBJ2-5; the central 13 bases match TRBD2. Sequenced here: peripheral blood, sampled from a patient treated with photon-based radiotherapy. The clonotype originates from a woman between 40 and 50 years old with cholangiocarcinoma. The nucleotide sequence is TGTGCCAGCAGCCTCGGACTAGCGGGAGCCCCTACGGAGACCCAGTACTTC. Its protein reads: CASSLGLAGAPTETQYF.